These 5 T cell receptor beta chains came from one sample sequenced in a study of shared clonotypes between healthy human individuals. Profiled with immunoSEQ multiplex PCR; TCRdb holds only in-frame clones, not every one. The profile covers some 2,500,000 clones, with roughly 93% appearing a single time and approximately 0.36% taken by the ten largest. Sequencing was carried out using naive CD4+ T cells from PBMCs. Described subset: CD45RA+ positively selected. The receptor source for this set is a man aged 18 to 29 in good health. Some clones in this sample may be carry-over from other donors' samples.

This clone has only a few counts. This chain connects TRBV15 to TRBJ1-5; D uncertain. Trimming pared 3 bases from V and 10 bases from J, leaving 10 bases between. CDR1 LNHNV and CDR2 YYDKDF come from the germline V gene (reference sequence). The CDR3 covers 12 residues. The CDR3 DNA sequence: TGTGCCACCAGCAGGATTGAGGGACCCCAGCATTTT. Protein: CATSRIEGPQHF.

The chain links TRBV28 to TRBJ1-2; D possibly corresponds to TRBD1 (5 bases). Trimming removed 7 bases from V and 7 bases from J, with 19 bases in between. The CDR3 length is 14 residues. Germline values: CDR1 MDHEN, CDR2 SYDVKM. CDR3 nucleotide sequence: TGTGCCAGCATCACACAGGTTGCGACGGGTGGCTACACCTTC. The encoded protein is CASITQVATGGYTF.

This chain joins TRBV7-9 and TRBJ2-7; D may be TRBD1 (5 bases). There are 16 residues in the CDR3. The V gene's germline CDR1 is SEHNR and CDR2 FQNEAQ (reference sequence). Trimming stripped 1 base from V and 7 bases from J, with 20 bases between. CDR3 sequence reads: CASSLGLDRTIGEQYF. CDR3 nucleotides: TGTGCCAGCAGCTTAGGTTTAGACAGAACTATCGGGGAGCAGTACTTC.

The chain joins TRBV7-9 to TRBJ2-5; maybe TRBD2 (6 bases). Near its end, the DNA agrees better with TRBJ2-7, so the J call may be wrong. The CDR3 runs 14 residues. Germline CDR1 and CDR2: SEHNR and FQNEAQ (reference sequence). CDR3: CASSFGIGGYEQYF. In DNA form, the CDR3 reads TGTGCCAGCAGCTTTGGGATCGGGGGCTACGAGCAGTACTTC.

This clone was found once. The V gene is TRBV19, the J gene TRBJ2-2, with 8 bases matching TRBD2. The CDR3 has 15 amino acids. V was pared by 5 bases and J by 6 bases, with 8 bases of the junction left unmatched. Germline assignment: CDR1 LNHDA and CDR2 SQIVND (reference sequence). CDR3: CASSHRRGAPGELFF. CDR3 coding DNA: TGTGCCAGTAGTCACCGGCGGGGGGCGCCCGGGGAGCTGTTTTTT.